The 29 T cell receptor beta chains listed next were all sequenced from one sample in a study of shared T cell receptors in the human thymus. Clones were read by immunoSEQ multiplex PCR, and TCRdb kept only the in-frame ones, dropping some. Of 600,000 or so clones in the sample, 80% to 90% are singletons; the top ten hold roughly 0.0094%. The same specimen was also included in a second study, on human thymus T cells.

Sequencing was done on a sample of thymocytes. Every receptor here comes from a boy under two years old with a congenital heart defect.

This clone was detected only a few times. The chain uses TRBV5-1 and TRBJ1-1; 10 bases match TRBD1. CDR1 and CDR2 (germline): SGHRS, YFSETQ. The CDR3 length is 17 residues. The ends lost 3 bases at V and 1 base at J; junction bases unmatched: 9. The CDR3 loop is CASSSGTGDCWNTEAFF. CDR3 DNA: TGCGCCAGCAGCTCCGGGACAGGGGATTGTTGGAACACTGAAGCTTTCTTT.

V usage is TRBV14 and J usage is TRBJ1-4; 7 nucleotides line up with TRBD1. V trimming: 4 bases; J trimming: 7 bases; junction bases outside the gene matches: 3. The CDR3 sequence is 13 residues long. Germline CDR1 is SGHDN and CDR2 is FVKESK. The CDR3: CASSPRQGEKLFF. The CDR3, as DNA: TGTGCCAGCAGCCCAAGACAGGGTGAAAAACTGTTTTTT.

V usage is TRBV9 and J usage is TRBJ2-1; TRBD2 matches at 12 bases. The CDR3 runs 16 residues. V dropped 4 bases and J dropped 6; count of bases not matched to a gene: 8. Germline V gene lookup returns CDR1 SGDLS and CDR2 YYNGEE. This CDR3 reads CASSPRLAGVPNEQFF. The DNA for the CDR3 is TGTGCCAGCAGCCCACGACTAGCGGGAGTGCCCAATGAGCAGTTCTTC.

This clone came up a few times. Written as DNA, the CDR3 is TGCGCCAGCAGCCAAAACCCGGGACTAGCGGGAGTCAATGAGCAGTTCTTC. It translates to CASSQNPGLAGVNEQFF. The genes are TRBV4-3 and TRBJ2-1; the match to TRBD2 covers 14 bases. V dropped 2 bases and J dropped 6; count of bases not matched to a gene: 6. This CDR3 is built from 17 residues. CDR1 is LGHNA, CDR2 YSLEER, per germline.

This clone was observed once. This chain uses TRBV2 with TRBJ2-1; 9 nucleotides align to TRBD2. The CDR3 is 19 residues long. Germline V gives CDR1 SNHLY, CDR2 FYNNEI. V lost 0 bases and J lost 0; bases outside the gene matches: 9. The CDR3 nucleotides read TGTGCCAGCAGTGAAGCGCTTCTTTTGCGGGGGGGCTCCTACAATGAGCAGTTCTTC. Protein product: CASSEALLLRGGSYNEQFF.

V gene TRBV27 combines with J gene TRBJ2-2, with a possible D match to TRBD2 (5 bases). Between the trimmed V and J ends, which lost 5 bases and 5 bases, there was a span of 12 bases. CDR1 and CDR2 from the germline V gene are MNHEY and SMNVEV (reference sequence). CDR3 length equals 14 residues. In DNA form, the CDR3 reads TGTGCCAGCAGTCCAGACCCGGGGACCGGGGAGCTGTTTTTT. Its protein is CASSPDPGTGELFF.

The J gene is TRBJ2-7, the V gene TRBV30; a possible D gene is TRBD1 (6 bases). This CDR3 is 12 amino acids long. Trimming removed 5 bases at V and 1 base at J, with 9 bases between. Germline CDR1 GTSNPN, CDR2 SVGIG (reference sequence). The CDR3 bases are TGTGCCTGGCAGGGGAATTCCTACGAGCAGTACTTC. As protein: CAWQGNSYEQYF.

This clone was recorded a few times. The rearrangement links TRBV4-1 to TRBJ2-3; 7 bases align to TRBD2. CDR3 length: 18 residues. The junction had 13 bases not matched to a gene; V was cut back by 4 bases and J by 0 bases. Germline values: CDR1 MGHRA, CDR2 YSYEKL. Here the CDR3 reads CASSPGLAEITSTDTQYF. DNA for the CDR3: TGCGCCAGCAGCCCCGGGCTAGCGGAGATAACTAGCACAGATACGCAGTATTTT.

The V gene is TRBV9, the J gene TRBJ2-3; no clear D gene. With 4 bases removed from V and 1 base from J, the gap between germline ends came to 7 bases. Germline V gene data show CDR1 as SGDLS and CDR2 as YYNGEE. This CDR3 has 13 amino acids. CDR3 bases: TGTGCCAGCAGCCCCTACGGCACAGATACGCAGTATTTT. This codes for CASSPYGTDTQYF.

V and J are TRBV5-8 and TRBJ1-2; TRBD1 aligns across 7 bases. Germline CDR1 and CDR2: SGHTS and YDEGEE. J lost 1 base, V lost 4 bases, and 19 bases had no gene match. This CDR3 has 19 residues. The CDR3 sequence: CASSIADRLKVHVNYGYTF. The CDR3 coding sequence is TGTGCCAGCAGCATTGCGGACAGGTTAAAGGTCCACGTTAACTATGGCTACACCTTC.

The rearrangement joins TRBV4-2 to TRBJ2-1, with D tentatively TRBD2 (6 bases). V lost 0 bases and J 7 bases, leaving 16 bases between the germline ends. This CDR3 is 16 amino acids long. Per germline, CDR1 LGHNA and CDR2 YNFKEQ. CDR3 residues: CASSQDSSGRGNEQFF. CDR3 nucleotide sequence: TGTGCCAGCAGCCAAGATTCCAGCGGGCGAGGGAATGAGCAGTTCTTC.

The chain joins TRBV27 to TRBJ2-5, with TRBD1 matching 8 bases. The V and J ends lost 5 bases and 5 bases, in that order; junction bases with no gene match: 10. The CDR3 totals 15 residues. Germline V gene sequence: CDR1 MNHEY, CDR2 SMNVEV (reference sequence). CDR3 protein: CASSPETRGRETQYF. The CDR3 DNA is TGTGCCAGCAGTCCAGAGACCAGGGGGCGGGAGACCCAGTACTTC.

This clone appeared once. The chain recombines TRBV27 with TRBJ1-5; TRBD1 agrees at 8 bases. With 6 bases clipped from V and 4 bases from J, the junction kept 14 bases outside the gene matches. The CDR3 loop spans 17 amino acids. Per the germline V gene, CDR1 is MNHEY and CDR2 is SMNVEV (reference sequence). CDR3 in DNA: TGTGCCAGCAGCCCTAGGTCCCTAACAGGGGGGAATCAGCCCCAGCATTTT. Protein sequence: CASSPRSLTGGNQPQHF.

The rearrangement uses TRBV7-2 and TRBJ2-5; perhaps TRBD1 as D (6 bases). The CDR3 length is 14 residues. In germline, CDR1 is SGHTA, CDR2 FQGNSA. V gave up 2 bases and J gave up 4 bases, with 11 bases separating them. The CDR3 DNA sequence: TGTGCCAGCAGCTTATTGACAGGACCAGAGACCCAGTACTTC. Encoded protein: CASSLLTGPETQYF.

DNA of the CDR3: TGTGCCAGCAGCTTAGGATTTGGAGTTACCTACAATGAGCAGTTCTTC. The encoded protein is CASSLGFGVTYNEQFF. The rearrangement uses TRBV7-2 and TRBJ2-1; D gene unclear. V was shortened by 1 base and J by 2 bases, with 12 bases between the two germline ends. The length of the CDR3 is 16 residues. CDR1 SGHTA and CDR2 FQGNSA come from the germline V gene.

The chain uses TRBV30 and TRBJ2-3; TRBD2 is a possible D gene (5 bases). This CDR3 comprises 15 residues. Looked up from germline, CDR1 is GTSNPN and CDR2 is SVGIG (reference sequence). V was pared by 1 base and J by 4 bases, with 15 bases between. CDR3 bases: TGTGCCTGGAGTGACGAGGGCTCCCGACCAGATACGCAGTATTTT. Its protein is CAWSDEGSRPDTQYF.

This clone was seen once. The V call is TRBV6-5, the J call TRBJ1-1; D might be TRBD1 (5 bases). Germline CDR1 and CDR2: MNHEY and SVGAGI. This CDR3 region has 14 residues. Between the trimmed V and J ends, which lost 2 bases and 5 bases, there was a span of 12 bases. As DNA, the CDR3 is TGTGCCAGCAGTTACCCGGGGGGAAGGACTGAAGCTTTCTTT. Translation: CASSYPGGRTEAFF.

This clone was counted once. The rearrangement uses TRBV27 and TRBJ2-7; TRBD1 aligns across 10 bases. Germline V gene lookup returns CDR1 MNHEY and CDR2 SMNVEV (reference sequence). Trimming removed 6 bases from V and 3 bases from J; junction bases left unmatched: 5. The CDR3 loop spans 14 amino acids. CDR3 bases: TGTGCCAGCAGAATGGGACAGGGGATCTACGAGCAGTACTTC. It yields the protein CASRMGQGIYEQYF.

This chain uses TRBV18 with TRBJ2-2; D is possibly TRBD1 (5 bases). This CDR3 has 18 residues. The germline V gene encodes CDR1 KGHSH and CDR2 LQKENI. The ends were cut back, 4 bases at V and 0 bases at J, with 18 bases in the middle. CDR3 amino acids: CASSHALTDCANTGELFF. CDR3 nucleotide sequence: TGTGCCAGCTCACATGCGCTGACAGACTGCGCGAACACCGGGGAGCTGTTTTTT.

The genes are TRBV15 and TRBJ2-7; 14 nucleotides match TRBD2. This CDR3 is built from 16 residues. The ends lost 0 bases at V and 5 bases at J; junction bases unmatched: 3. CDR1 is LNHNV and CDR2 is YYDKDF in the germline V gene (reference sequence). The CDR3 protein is CATSRDRTSGRNEQYF. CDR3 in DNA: TGTGCCACCAGCAGAGATCGGACTAGCGGGAGGAACGAGCAGTACTTC.

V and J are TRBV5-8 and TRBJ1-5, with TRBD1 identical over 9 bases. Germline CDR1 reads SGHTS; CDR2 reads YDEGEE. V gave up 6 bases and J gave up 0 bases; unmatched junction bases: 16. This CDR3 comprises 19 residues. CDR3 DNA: TGTGCCAGCATCCGTCCGGGACAGGGCGGCTTTTATAGCAATCAGCCCCAGCATTTT. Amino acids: CASIRPGQGGFYSNQPQHF.

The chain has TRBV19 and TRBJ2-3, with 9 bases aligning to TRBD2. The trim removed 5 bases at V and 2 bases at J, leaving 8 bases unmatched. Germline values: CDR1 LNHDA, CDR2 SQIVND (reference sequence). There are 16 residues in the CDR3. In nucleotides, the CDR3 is TGTGCCAGTAGTTGGCTAGCGGGGACTAACACAGATACGCAGTATTTT. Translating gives CASSWLAGTNTDTQYF.

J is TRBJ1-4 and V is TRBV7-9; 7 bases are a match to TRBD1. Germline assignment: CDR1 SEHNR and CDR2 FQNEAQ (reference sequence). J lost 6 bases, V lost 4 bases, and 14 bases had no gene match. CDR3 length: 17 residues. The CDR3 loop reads CASSYHNPGQPHEKLFF. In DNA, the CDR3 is TGTGCCAGCAGCTACCACAACCCGGGACAGCCCCATGAAAAACTGTTTTTT.

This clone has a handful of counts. The CDR3, as DNA: TGCGCCAGCAGCCCTGGGACAAGGGATGGCTACACCTTC. Protein product: CASSPGTRDGYTF. The chain combines TRBV4-1 with TRBJ1-2, with D perhaps matching TRBD1 (6 bases). Germline CDR1 is MGHRA and CDR2 is YSYEKL. Between the trimmed V and J ends, which lost 4 bases and 6 bases, there was a span of 12 bases. The CDR3 consists of 13 residues.

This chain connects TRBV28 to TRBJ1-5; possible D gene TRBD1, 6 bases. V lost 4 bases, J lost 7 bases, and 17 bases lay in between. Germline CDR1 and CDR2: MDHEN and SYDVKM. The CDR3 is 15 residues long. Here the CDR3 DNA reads TGTGCCAGCAGTTCCCGGGGAGGGGGAGACCAGCCCCAGCATTTT. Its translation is CASSSRGGGDQPQHF.

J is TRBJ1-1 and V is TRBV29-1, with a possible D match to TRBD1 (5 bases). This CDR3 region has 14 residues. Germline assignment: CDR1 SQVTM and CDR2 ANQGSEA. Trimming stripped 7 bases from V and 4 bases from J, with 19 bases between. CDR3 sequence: CSARTRAGPTEAFF. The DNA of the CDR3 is TGCAGCGCGAGGACCAGGGCAGGGCCCACTGAAGCTTTCTTT.

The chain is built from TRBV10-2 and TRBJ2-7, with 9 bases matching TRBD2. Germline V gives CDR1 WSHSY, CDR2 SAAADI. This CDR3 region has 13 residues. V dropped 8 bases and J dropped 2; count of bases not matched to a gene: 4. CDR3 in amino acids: CASGLAGPYEQYF. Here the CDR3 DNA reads TGCGCCAGCGGCCTAGCGGGGCCCTACGAGCAGTACTTC.

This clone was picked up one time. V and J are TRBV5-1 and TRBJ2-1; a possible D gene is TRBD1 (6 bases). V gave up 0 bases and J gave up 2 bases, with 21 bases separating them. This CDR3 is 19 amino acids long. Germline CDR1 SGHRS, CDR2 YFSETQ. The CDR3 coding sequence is TGCGCCAGCAGCTTGGAGCTAGGAACAGGGCCCGCCACCTACAATGAGCAGTTCTTC. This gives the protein CASSLELGTGPATYNEQFF.

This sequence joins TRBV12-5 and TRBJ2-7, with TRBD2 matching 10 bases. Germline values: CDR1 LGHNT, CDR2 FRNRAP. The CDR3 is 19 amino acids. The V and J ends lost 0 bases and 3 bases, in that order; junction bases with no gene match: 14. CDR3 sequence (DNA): TGTGCTAGTGGTTTGGTAATGGAGGCTAGCGGGAGTGAAAGCTACGAGCAGTACTTC. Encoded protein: CASGLVMEASGSESYEQYF.